A single sample gave rise to the 12 T cell receptor beta chains below, sequenced in a study of CD8+ T cells in alopecia areata. Following extraction, RNA underwent reverse transcription to cDNA, which served as the sequencing template. TCRdb's copy holds only in-frame clones and misses some; the assay was immunoSEQ multiplex PCR. Of over 150,000 clones listed, 60% are singletons. Treatment: oral pan-JAK inhibitor, 5-10 mg twice daily. Here the sequenced sample was CD4+ T cells sorted from blood, taken at week 24, from a patient treated with tofacitinib. Source of these receptors: a human donor with alopecia areata.

Regarding this clone: One end of the junction varies from germline; a read error may be responsible. This sequence joins TRBV7-7 and TRBJ2-1, with 9 bases aligning to TRBD1. The CDR3 length is 15 residues. The germline V gene encodes CDR1 SSHAT and CDR2 FNYEAQ (reference sequence). The CDR3 coding sequence is TGTGCTAGCAGCTCCGGACAGGGGAGGTACAATGAGCAGTTCTTC. Amino acid sequence: CASSSGQGRYNEQFF.

This clone showed up just a few times. The rearrangement uses TRBV27 and TRBJ2-1; 14 bases align to TRBD2. The CDR3 length is 15 residues. Unmatched junction bases numbered 6, after V lost 5 bases and J lost 9 bases. Germline-derived CDR1 and CDR2 are MNHEY and SMNVEV (reference sequence). The CDR3 protein is CASSPLGLAGVEQFF. The CDR3 bases are TGTGCCAGCAGTCCACTGGGACTAGCGGGGGTTGAGCAGTTCTTC.

The chain carries TRBV10-3 and TRBJ1-2; D not resolved. The CDR3 is made up of 11 amino acids. Trimming took 3 bases from V and 4 from J, leaving 3 bases between them. The germline V gene has CDR1 ENHRY and CDR2 SYGVKD. CDR3 sequence: CAISDSYGYTF. The CDR3 DNA follows: TGTGCCATCAGTGATTCCTATGGCTACACCTTC.

The CDR3 spells CASSGTTGYSPLHF. Written as DNA, the CDR3 is TGTGCCAGCAGCGGAACGACAGGTTATTCACCCCTCCACTTT. The chain links TRBV9 to TRBJ1-6; the D gene is possibly TRBD1 (6 bases). Germline V gene lookup returns CDR1 SGDLS and CDR2 YYNGEE. The CDR3 is made up of 14 amino acids. V gave up 3 bases and J gave up 8 bases, with 12 bases separating them.

This chain joins TRBV25-1 and TRBJ2-2, with 9 bases matching TRBD1. The CDR3 sequence is 14 residues long. The V gene end was trimmed by 7 bases and the J gene end by 3 bases; junction bases not matched to a gene: 3. Looked up from germline, CDR1 is MGHDK and CDR2 is SYGVNS. CDR3 bases: TGTGCCAGCACGGGGACAGGGTACACCGGGGAGCTGTTTTTT. This encodes CASTGTGYTGELFF.

This chain connects TRBV5-6 to TRBJ1-5; D perhaps matches TRBD1 (5 bases). Germline loops: CDR1 SGHDT, CDR2 YYEEEE. The germline V and J ends were trimmed by 0 bases and 3 bases, with 10 bases remaining between them. CDR3 length: 15 amino acids. CDR3 protein: CASSLARQFNQPQHF. The CDR3 region has the DNA TGTGCCAGCAGCTTGGCCCGACAGTTCAATCAGCCCCAGCATTTT. The variable domain in full, completed from reference TRBV5-6 and TRBJ1-5, reads DAGVTQSPTHLIKTRGQQVTLRCSPKSGHDTVSWYQQALGQGPQFIFQYYEEEERQRGNFPDRFSGHQFPNYSSELNVNALLLGDSALYLCASSLARQFNQPQHFGDGTRLSIL.

The CDR3 is CASSSIYGANVLTF. DNA of the CDR3: TGTGCCAGCAGCTCGATCTATGGGGCCAACGTCCTGACTTTC. The chain employs TRBV14 and TRBJ2-6; D is unresolved. Trimming took 5 bases from V and 3 from J, leaving 8 bases between them. The length of the CDR3 is 14 residues. The germline gives CDR1 SGHDN, CDR2 FVKESK.

CDR3 coding DNA: TGCAGCGTTGTGGGGGGACAGGGGGCGCTTGGCTACACCTTC. Its translation: CSVVGGQGALGYTF. The chain joins TRBV29-1 to TRBJ1-2; 12 nucleotides line up with TRBD1. CDR3 length: 14 amino acids. The trim removed 4 bases at V and 7 bases at J, leaving 7 bases unmatched. Germline V gene sequence: CDR1 SQVTM, CDR2 ANQGSEA. Filled out from reference TRBV29-1 and TRBJ1-2, the complete variable domain reads SAVISQKPSRDICQRGTSLTIQCQVDSQVTMMFWYRQQPGQSLTLIATANQGSEATYESGFVIDKFPISRPNLTFSTLTVSNMSPEDSSIYLCSVVGGQGALGYTFGSGTRLTVV.

The chain combines TRBV7-8 with TRBJ1-1; 11 bases are shared with TRBD1. The CDR3 length is 17 residues. Trimming at V came to 3 bases and at J to 6 bases, leaving 12 bases not matched to a gene. The germline gives CDR1 SGHVS, CDR2 FQNEAQ. In DNA form, the CDR3 reads TGTGCCAGCAGCTTGCCCGGACAGGGGGCCGGTTTAGCTGAAGCTTTCTTT. This codes for CASSLPGQGAGLAEAFF.

The genes are TRBV7-9 and TRBJ2-3; 13 bases fit TRBD2. The germline V gene encodes CDR1 SEHNR and CDR2 FQNEAQ (reference sequence). Losses at the gene ends were 5 bases for V and 6 bases for J; bases not matched to a gene: 5. The CDR3 extends over 15 amino acids. This chain's CDR3 is CASSQTSGGADTQYF. The DNA for the CDR3 is TGTGCCAGCAGCCAAACTAGCGGGGGGGCCGATACGCAGTATTTT.

In its sample, this clone was seen once. The chain has TRBV29-1 and TRBJ2-7, with D uncertain. CDR1 is SQVTM, CDR2 ANQGSEA, per germline. With 5 bases removed from V and 2 bases from J, the gap between germline ends came to 7 bases. CDR3 size: 11 residues. CDR3 in amino acids: CSVWVTYEQYF. As DNA, the CDR3 is TGCAGCGTTTGGGTAACCTACGAGCAGTACTTC.

J is TRBJ2-3 and V is TRBV29-1; D is undetermined. The CDR3 runs to 13 residues. V was clipped by 1 base and J by 1 base, with 6 bases between them. Germline CDR1 reads SQVTM; CDR2 reads ANQGSEA. DNA for the CDR3: TGCAGCGTTGAAGTGCCAGGCACAGATACGCAGTATTTT. Protein: CSVEVPGTDTQYF.